The 9 T cell receptor beta chains reported below all come from one sample, sequenced in a study of T cell changes during pregnancy in multiple sclerosis. The assay was immunoSEQ multiplex PCR, and TCRdb's table has in-frame clones only and misses some. Among about 53,000 clones listed, about 90% were seen once. Sequenced material: CD4+ T cells from peripheral blood mononuclear cells, taken in the third trimester of pregnancy. The receptor source for this set is a female donor with multiple sclerosis, enrolled in a pregnancy study.

This clone was picked up one time. V is TRBV6-6 and J is TRBJ1-5, with 10 bases fitting TRBD1. In germline, CDR1 is MNHNY, CDR2 SVGAGI (reference sequence). The CDR3 has 16 amino acids. Trimming removed 0 bases from V and 9 bases from J; junction bases left unmatched: 8. CDR3 loop: CASSYSSGTGVGPQHF. Here the CDR3 DNA reads TGTGCCAGCAGTTACTCCTCCGGGACAGGGGTGGGGCCCCAGCATTTT.

The chain carries TRBV11-1 and TRBJ1-1, with D possibly matching TRBD1 (6 bases). There are 13 residues in the CDR3. Trimming took off 11 bases at V and 3 bases at J, with 16 bases between the two ends. Per the germline V gene, CDR1 is SGHAT and CDR2 is FQDESV (reference sequence). Written as DNA, the CDR3 is TGTGCCGCGGCCCCCAGGGGTGACACTGAAGCTTTCTTT. This encodes CAAAPRGDTEAFF.

The chain joins TRBV9 to TRBJ1-4, with D maybe TRBD1 (6 bases). Trimming took 4 bases from V and 4 from J, leaving 14 bases between them. Germline V gives CDR1 SGDLS, CDR2 YYNGEE. CDR3 size: 15 residues. The DNA for the CDR3 is TGTGCCAGCAGCTCGAATGGACAGCTTAATGAAAAACTGTTTTTT. Translated, it gives CASSSNGQLNEKLFF.

The chain joins TRBV6-5 to TRBJ1-1, with 7 positions matching TRBD1. Germline V gives CDR1 MNHEY, CDR2 SVGAGI. With 7 bases clipped from V and 1 base from J, the junction kept 6 bases outside the gene matches. The CDR3 consists of 14 residues. The CDR3 DNA follows: TGTGCCAGCATGGGCCAGGGGGAGAACACTGAAGCTTTCTTT. Amino acid sequence: CASMGQGENTEAFF.

The chain uses TRBV2 and TRBJ2-2; D unclear. CDR1 and CDR2 from the germline V gene are SNHLY and FYNNEI. V lost 6 bases, J lost 5 bases, and 10 bases lay in between. The length of the CDR3 is 13 residues. As DNA, the CDR3 is TGTGCCAGCAGCTTATTGAGGACCGGGGAGCTGTTTTTT. It encodes CASSLLRTGELFF.

This clone was detected once. V is TRBV13 and J is TRBJ2-3; tentative D call: TRBD2 (5 bases). There are 15 residues in the CDR3. The V end lost 0 bases, the J end lost 6 bases, and 13 bases lay between the germline ends. Germline V gene lookup returns CDR1 PRHDT and CDR2 FYEKMQ (reference sequence). The CDR3 DNA is TGTGCCAGCAGCTTAGGTTCCGTCGGCGGGGATACGCAGTATTTT. Protein product: CASSLGSVGGDTQYF.

The V gene is TRBV2, the J gene TRBJ1-1, with 9 positions matching TRBD1. V shed 4 bases and J 7 bases; nucleotides not matched to a gene: 7. CDR3 length equals 14 residues. CDR1 is SNHLY and CDR2 is FYNNEI in the germline V gene. The DNA of the CDR3 is TGTGCCAGCAGTGCGAGACAGGGGGGAGGTGAAGCTTTCTTT. Amino acid sequence: CASSARQGGGEAFF.

This clone is a singleton in its sample. The chain has TRBV7-9 and TRBJ1-3; D remains ambiguous. The V gene lost 5 bases and the J gene lost 1 base, with 9 bases spanning the gap. This CDR3 contains 14 residues. Looked up from germline, CDR1 is SEHNR and CDR2 is FQNEAQ (reference sequence). The CDR3 sequence: CASSLRRSGNTIYF. The CDR3 DNA reads TGTGCCAGCAGCCTTCGTAGATCTGGAAACACCATATATTTT.

As for this clone: Relative to the germline gene, one junction end is altered; a read error may explain this. The chain uses TRBV6-5 and TRBJ1-6; D might be TRBD1 (6 bases). Germline assignment: CDR1 MNHEY and CDR2 SVGAGI. The CDR3 length is 15 residues. The CDR3 region is CASSASQGYSSPLHF. In DNA, the CDR3 is TGTGCCAGCAGTGCGTCACAGGGATATAGTTCACCCCTCCACTTT.